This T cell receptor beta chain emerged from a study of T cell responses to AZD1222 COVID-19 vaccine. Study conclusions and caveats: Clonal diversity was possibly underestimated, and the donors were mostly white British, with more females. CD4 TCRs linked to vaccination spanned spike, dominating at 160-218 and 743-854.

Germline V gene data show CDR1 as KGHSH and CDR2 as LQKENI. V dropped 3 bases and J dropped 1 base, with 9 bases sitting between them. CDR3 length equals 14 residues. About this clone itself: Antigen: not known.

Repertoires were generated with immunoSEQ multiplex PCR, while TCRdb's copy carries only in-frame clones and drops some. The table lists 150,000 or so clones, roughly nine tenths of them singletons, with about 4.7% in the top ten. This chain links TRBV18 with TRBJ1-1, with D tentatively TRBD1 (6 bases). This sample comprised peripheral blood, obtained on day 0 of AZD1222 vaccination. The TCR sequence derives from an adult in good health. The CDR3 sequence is CASSPLQGNTEAFF. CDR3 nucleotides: TGTGCCAGCTCACCTTTACAGGGGAACACTGAAGCTTTCTTT.